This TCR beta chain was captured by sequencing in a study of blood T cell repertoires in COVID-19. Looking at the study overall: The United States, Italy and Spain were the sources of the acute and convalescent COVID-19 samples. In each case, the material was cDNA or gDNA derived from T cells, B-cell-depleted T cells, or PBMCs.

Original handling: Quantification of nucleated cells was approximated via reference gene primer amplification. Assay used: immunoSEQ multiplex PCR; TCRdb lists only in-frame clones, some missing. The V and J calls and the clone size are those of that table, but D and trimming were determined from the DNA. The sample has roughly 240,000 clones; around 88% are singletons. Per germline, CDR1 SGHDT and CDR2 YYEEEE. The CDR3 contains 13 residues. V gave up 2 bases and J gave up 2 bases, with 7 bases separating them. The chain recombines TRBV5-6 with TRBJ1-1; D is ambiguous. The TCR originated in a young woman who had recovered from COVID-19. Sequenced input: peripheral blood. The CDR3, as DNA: TGTGCCAGCAGCTTTGCAGGAAACACTGAAGCTTTCTTT. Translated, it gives CASSFAGNTEAFF.